This is a list of T cell receptor beta chains from one sample in a study of blood T cell repertoires in COVID-19. Profiling relied on immunoSEQ multiplex PCR, and the TCRdb table lists in-frame clones only, not all of them. The sample contains approximately 60,000 clones, 65% to 90% of which appear only once. The sequenced material came from peripheral blood. The origin of the receptors is a human donor in a cohort sampled during active COVID-19. Each CDR3 is given with its conserved first and last residue. D genes are given only for firm matches. Some rows have no size entry. The others give once, few or many, or a class for an expanded clone.

.,TRBV2,.,TRBJ1-4,CASSIQGISEKLFF,TGTGCCAGCAGTATCCAGGGTATTAGTGAAAAACTGTTTTTT
.,TRBV6-5,once,TRBJ2-3,CASSYSGAGGTDTQYF,TGTGCCAGCAGTTACTCTGGAGCAGGGGGCACAGATACGCAGTATTTT
TRBD1,TRBV10-3,.,TRBJ2-7,CAISGGQGRTEQYF,TGTGCCATCAGTGGGGGACAGGGCAGGACCGAGCAGTACTTC
.,TRBV7-9,.,TRBJ2-1,CASSAWTSNEQFF,TGTGCCAGCAGCGCCTGGACTTCTAATGAGCAGTTCTTC
.,TRBV10-3,.,TRBJ1-1,CAISESIDTEAFF,TGTGCCATCAGTGAGTCGATAGACACTGAAGCTTTCTTT
.,TRBV20-1,few,TRBJ1-5,CSASPGSSGNQPQHF,TGCAGTGCTAGTCCGGGGAGCTCAGGCAATCAGCCCCAGCATTTT
.,TRBV25-1,.,TRBJ1-6,CASSESRAKNSPLHF,TGTGCCAGCAGTGAATCCAGGGCGAAGAATTCACCCCTCCACTTT
TRBD1,TRBV4-1,.,TRBJ1-6,CASSQGRGIRNNSPLHF,TGCGCCAGCAGCCAAGGCAGGGGGATCAGGAATAATTCACCCCTCCACTTT
TRBD2,TRBV27,.,TRBJ2-7,CASSRNSGGYEQYF,TGTGCCAGCAGTCGGAATAGCGGGGGGTACGAGCAGTACTTC
TRBD1,TRBV6-6,.,TRBJ1-2,CASSDTGGHGYTF,TGTGCCAGCAGTGACACAGGGGGTCATGGCTACACCTTC
.,TRBV5-6,.,TRBJ1-2,CASSLAGTANYGYTF,TGTGCCAGCAGCTTAGCGGGGACGGCTAACTATGGCTACACCTTC
.,TRBV23-1,few,TRBJ2-7,CASSQRQGEYF,TGCGCCAGCAGTCAACGGCAGGGTGAGTACTTC
.,TRBV19,.,TRBJ1-3,CASSIDLALLISGNTIYF,TGTGCCAGTAGTATAGATCTGGCCCTCCTTATCTCTGGAAACACCATATATTTT
TRBD1,TRBV4-1,few,TRBJ1-6,CASSQPTGVNSPLHF,TGCGCCAGCAGCCAGCCTACAGGGGTGAATTCACCCCTCCACTTT
TRBD1,TRBV28,.,TRBJ1-1,CASSSTPGQGEAFF,TGTGCCAGCAGCTCGACTCCGGGACAGGGTGAAGCTTTCTTT
.,TRBV13,once,TRBJ2-7,CASPYIEKNEQYF,TGTGCCAGCCCCTATATTGAGAAAAACGAGCAGTACTTC
TRBD1,TRBV6-6,.,TRBJ2-7,CASRQTGGYEQYF,TGTGCCAGCAGGCAGACAGGGGGCTACGAGCAGTACTTC
TRBD2,TRBV3-1/TRBV3-2,.,TRBJ2-7,CASRRTSGGDYEQYF,TGTGCCAGCAGACGAACTAGCGGGGGGGATTACGAGCAGTACTTC
.,TRBV6-5,.,TRBJ1-2,CASSYSVPPRGYGYTF,TGTGCCAGCAGTTACTCGGTTCCTCCCCGGGGCTATGGCTACACCTTC
.,TRBV30,.,TRBJ2-2,CAWSERVGELFF,TGTGCCTGGAGTGAGCGGGTTGGGGAGCTGTTTTTT
.,TRBV19,.,TRBJ1-1,CASSIVGTGNTEAFF,TGTGCCAGTAGTATAGTGGGAACAGGCAACACTGAAGCTTTCTTT
TRBD1,TRBV11-2,.,TRBJ1-2,CASSPQTGLNYGYTF,TGTGCCAGCAGCCCACAGACAGGGCTTAACTATGGCTACACCTTC
TRBD2,TRBV10-3,.,TRBJ2-7,CAISDSGEEQYF,TGTGCCATCAGTGATAGCGGGGAAGAGCAGTACTTC
.,TRBV27,.,TRBJ1-1,CASRILMNTEAFF,TGTGCCAGCAGAATACTCATGAACACTGAAGCTTTCTTT
.,TRBV18,few,TRBJ1-1,CASSPSPRGNTEAFF,TGTGCCAGCTCACCGAGTCCCAGGGGGAACACTGAAGCTTTCTTT
.,TRBV21-1,.,TRBJ2-2,CASSKAAGGGTGELFF,TGTGCCAGCAGCAAAGCGGCAGGGGGTGGGACCGGGGAGCTGTTTTTT
TRBD1,TRBV7-2,few,TRBJ2-3,CASSQENRGTDTQYF,TGTGCCAGCAGCCAGGAAAACAGGGGAACAGATACGCAGTATTTT
.,TRBV6-2/TRBV6-3,once,TRBJ2-1,CASSYGHTNNEQFF,TGTGCCAGCAGTTACGGACATACTAACAATGAGCAGTTCTTC
TRBD1,TRBV6-1,.,TRBJ2-7,CASSERDRGAYEQYF,TGTGCCAGCAGTGAAAGGGACAGGGGGGCCTACGAGCAGTACTTC
TRBD1,TRBV6-4,.,TRBJ1-5,CASSEQGGNQPQHF,TGTGCCAGCAGTGAACAGGGGGGCAATCAGCCCCAGCATTTT
.,TRBV7-9,once,TRBJ2-3,CASSLRFAEADTQYF,TGTGCCAGCAGCTTACGGTTTGCGGAGGCAGATACGCAGTATTTT
TRBD1,TRBV7-8,.,TRBJ2-1,CASSYRGSNEQFF,TGTGCCAGCAGCTACAGGGGTAGCAATGAGCAGTTCTTC
TRBD1,TRBV7-2,.,TRBJ1-5,CASSPRGSQPQHF,TGTGCCAGCAGCCCCAGGGGGTCTCAGCCCCAGCATTTT
TRBD2,TRBV5-4,few,TRBJ2-3,CASSSGLAGTDTQYF,TGTGCCAGCAGCTCGGGACTAGCGGGCACAGATACGCAGTATTTT
.,TRBV5-8,.,TRBJ1-6,CASSPSGSYNSPLHF,TGTGCCAGCAGCCCCTCGGGGTCCTATAATTCACCCCTCCACTTT
TRBD1,TRBV6-5,.,TRBJ1-1,CASTQGAMNTEAFF,TGTGCCAGCACGCAGGGGGCCATGAACACTGAAGCTTTCTTT
TRBD1,TRBV18,.,TRBJ1-5,CASSPRTGHSNQPQHF,TGTGCCAGCTCACCTCGGACAGGGCACAGCAATCAGCCCCAGCATTTT
.,TRBV12-5,.,TRBJ2-7,CASGLSGRSYEQYF,TGTGCTAGTGGTTTAAGTGGCCGATCCTACGAGCAGTACTTC
.,TRBV7-9,.,TRBJ1-1,CASSLGPSTEAFF,TGTGCCAGCAGCTTAGGGCCTTCCACTGAAGCTTTCTTT
TRBD2,TRBV4-3,.,TRBJ2-7,CASSQEASGGLSSYEQYF,TGCGCCAGCAGCCAAGAGGCTAGCGGGGGGCTTAGCTCCTACGAGCAGTACTTC
.,TRBV2,.,TRBJ1-1,CASTDGAEAFF,TGTGCCAGCACTGACGGAGCCGAAGCTTTCTTT
TRBD1,TRBV6-6,.,TRBJ2-6,CATTPGQGAPGNVLTF,TGTGCCACCACCCCGGGACAGGGGGCCCCCGGCAACGTCCTGACTTTC
TRBD2,TRBV10-3,.,TRBJ2-3,CANMASGADTQYF,TGTGCCAACATGGCTAGCGGGGCTGATACGCAGTATTTT
TRBD1,TRBV6-9,.,TRBJ1-1,CASSYPMDRPDPFNEAFF,TGTGCCAGCAGTTACCCCATGGACAGGCCAGACCCCTTCAATGAAGCTTTCTTT
.,TRBV12-3/TRBV12-4,.,TRBJ1-3,CASRPGVGNTIYF,TGTGCCAGCAGGCCAGGGGTAGGAAACACCATATATTTT
.,TRBV3-1/TRBV3-2,once,TRBJ2-2,CASSQTSGNTGELFF,TGTGCCAGCAGCCAGACATCCGGGAACACCGGGGAGCTGTTTTTT
.,TRBV18,.,TRBJ1-6,CASSPGANSGSPLHF,TGTGCCAGCTCACCAGGGGCGAACTCGGGTTCACCCCTCCACTTT
TRBD1,TRBV20-1,.,TRBJ1-2,CSASRQGANYGYTF,TGCAGTGCTAGTCGACAGGGGGCCAACTATGGCTACACCTTC
.,TRBV19,.,TRBJ2-6,CASSRGAGANVLTF,TGTGCCAGTAGTAGGGGAGCTGGGGCCAACGTCCTGACTTTC
.,TRBV5-4,.,TRBJ1-1,CASSNDRLNTEAFF,TGTGCCAGCAGTAACGACAGATTGAACACTGAAGCTTTCTTT
.,TRBV20-1,.,TRBJ1-1,CSAFWTEQAFF,TGCAGTGCTTTTTGGACAGAACAAGCTTTCTTT
.,TRBV7-2,.,TRBJ1-1,CASSSTGPLGNTEAFF,TGTGCCAGCAGCTCGACAGGCCCCCTAGGTAACACTGAAGCTTTCTTT
.,TRBV5-6,.,TRBJ1-2,CASSLGDYGYTF,TGTGCCAGCAGCTTGGGCGACTATGGCTACACCTTC
.,TRBV6-1,.,TRBJ2-7,CASSEAGNLREQYF,TGTGCCAGCAGTGAAGCGGGCAACCTGCGAGAGCAGTACTTC
.,TRBV27,.,TRBJ2-3,CASTSNSRGLTDTQYF,TGTGCCAGCACCTCTAACTCGCGGGGGCTCACAGATACGCAGTATTTT